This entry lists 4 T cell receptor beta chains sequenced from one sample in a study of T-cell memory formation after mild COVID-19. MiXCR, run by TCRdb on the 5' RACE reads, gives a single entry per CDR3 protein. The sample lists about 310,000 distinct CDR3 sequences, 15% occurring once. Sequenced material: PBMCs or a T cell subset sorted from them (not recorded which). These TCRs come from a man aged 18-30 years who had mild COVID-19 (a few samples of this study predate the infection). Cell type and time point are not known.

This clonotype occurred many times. The DNA for the CDR3 is TGTGCCAGCAGTTTTTTTGGGACTGAAGCTTTCTTT. This gives the protein CASSFFGTEAFF. The rearrangement links TRBV27 to TRBJ1-1, with unresolved D. V lost 3 bases to trimming and J lost 5 bases, with 7 bases between them. Germline loops: CDR1 MNHEY, CDR2 SMNVEV (reference sequence). CDR3 size: 12 residues.

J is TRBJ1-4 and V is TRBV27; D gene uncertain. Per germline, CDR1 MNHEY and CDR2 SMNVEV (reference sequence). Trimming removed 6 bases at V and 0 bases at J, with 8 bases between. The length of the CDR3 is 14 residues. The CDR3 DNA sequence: TGTGCCAGCAGGAGGGTAGCAACTAATGAAAAACTGTTTTTT. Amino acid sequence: CASRRVATNEKLFF.

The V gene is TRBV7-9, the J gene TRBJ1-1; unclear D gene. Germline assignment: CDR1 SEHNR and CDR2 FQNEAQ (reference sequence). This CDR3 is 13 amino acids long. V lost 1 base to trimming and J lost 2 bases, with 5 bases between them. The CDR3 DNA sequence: TGTGCCAGCAGCTTAGGCTACAACACTGAAGCTTTCTTT. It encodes CASSLGYNTEAFF.

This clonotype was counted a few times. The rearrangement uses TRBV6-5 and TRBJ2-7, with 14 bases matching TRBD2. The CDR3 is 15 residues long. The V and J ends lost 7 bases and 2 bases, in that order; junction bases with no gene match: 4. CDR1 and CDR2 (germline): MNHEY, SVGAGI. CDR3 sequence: CASKRLAGGTYEQYF. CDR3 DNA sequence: TGTGCCAGCAAAAGACTAGCGGGGGGGACCTACGAGCAGTACTTC.